This T cell receptor beta chain emerged from a study of blood T cell repertoires in COVID-19 (dated by TCRdb to the early 2020s). About the full investigation: Collaborator samples came from the United States, Italy and Spain and covered acute and convalescent phases of COVID-19. The prospective study material was composed of cDNA or gDNA derived from T cells, B-cell-depleted T cells, or PBMCs. The dataset comprised deeply sampled blood TCRbeta repertoires from subjects exposed to, actively infected with, or recovered from COVID-19. A freely available public database, intended as a resource for researchers studying the immune response to SARS-CoV-2, is where the repertoires were released. Samples came from the ongoing ImmuneRACE study (first 160 participants) plus 1,254 subjects from 6 global collaborators. A de-identified subject ID, COVID-19 status, age in years and sex were almost always included in the sample metadata. Where available, HLA class I and class II types were obtained from metadata supplied by the sample provider rather than from assay-based typing.

Enrolling through a virtual design, the prospective study's participants ranged in age from roughly 18 to 90 years and lived across roughly 24 United States geographic areas. In the prospective study, cohorts were assigned on the basis of participant-reported clinical history obtained from a screening survey and a study questionnaire. For ImmuneRACE Cohort 3, a participant was defined as recovered based on two consecutive negative NP/OP PCR tests, clearance by a healthcare professional, or resolution of symptoms. Each participant in the prospective study had whole blood, serum and a nasopharyngeal or oropharyngeal swab collected by mobile phlebotomists. Participants in the prospective study had the option to provide additional blood draws and questionnaires over an approximately two-month period. Before DNA extraction, prospective study blood samples were shipped either frozen or at room temperature.

The germline V gene gives CDR1 as MDHEN and CDR2 as SYDVKM. The CDR3 runs 16 amino acids, cysteine and phenylalanine included. The kept DNA is CDR3 alone, 48 bases in frame from the first base. V is cut back by 5 bases and J by 3 bases, with 5 bases in the junction unmatched. As concerns this clone: The target of this receptor is not known. No much larger clone exists at a distance of one base, and base qualities are not known.

The full study reports these points: How much clinical and demographic metadata was included differed by source and by participant, and the metadata was provided uncurated.

TCRbeta CDR3 regions were amplified from genomic DNA using the immunoSEQ Assay, a bias-controlled multiplex PCR. In the authors' own workflow: The number of nucleated cells in each sample was estimated by amplification of reference gene primers within the assay. Sequence reads were collapsed and filtered to measure the absolute abundance of every unique TCRbeta CDR3 rearrangement. For each sample, productive Simpson clonality was calculated as the square root of Simpson's diversity index over productive rearrangements. TCRdb holds this immuneACCESS table with in-frame rearrangements only. Some clones are missing; in checked studies, unresolved V genes explain under half, and the rest has no known cause. V and J calls and clone size are as listed in that table; D and trimming were resolved from the DNA. Across this sample there are roughly 150,000 clones, with around four fifths seen only once. The top ten clones comprise about 6.1% of the sample.

Sequenced sample: PBMCs or T cells enriched from blood (not recorded which). The origin of this receptor is a woman in her 40s who had recovered from COVID-19. The chain uses TRBV28 and TRBJ2-1, and 12 bases in between align with TRBD1. The CDR3 reads CASSAGTGGFYNEQFF. The bases read TGTGCCAGCAGTGCCGGGACAGGGGGCTTCTACAATGAGCAGTTCTTC. With the rest looked up from the reference TRBV28 and TRBJ2-1 genes rather than sequenced, the full variable domain is DVKVTQSSRYLVKRTGEKVFLECVQDMDHENMFWYRQDPGLGLRLIYFSYDVKMKEKGDIPEGYSVSREKKERFSLILESASTNQTSMYLCASSAGTGGFYNEQFFGPGTRLTVL.